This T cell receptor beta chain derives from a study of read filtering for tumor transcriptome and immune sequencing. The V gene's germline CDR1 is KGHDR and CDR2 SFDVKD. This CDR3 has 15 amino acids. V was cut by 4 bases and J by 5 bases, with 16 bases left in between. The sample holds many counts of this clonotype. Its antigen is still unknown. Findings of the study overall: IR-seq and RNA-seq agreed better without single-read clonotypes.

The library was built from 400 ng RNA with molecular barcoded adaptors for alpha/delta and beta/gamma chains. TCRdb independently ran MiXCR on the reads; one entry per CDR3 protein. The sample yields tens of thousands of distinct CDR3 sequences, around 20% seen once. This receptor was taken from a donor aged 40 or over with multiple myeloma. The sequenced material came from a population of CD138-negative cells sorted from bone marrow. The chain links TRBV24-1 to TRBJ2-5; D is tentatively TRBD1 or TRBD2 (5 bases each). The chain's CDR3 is CATSETGRKGETQYF. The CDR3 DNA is TGTGCCACCAGTGAGACGGGGCGTAAAGGGGAGACCCAGTACTTC.